The TCR beta chain described here comes from a study of T cell changes during pregnancy in multiple sclerosis (dated by TCRdb to the late 2010s). Study-wide context: Changes in the T cell repertoire over the course of pregnancy were examined in this study in women with multiple sclerosis.

This clone counts as medium-sized (0.01 to 0.1%). The antigen it binds to is not known. No base-level quality is on record; no much larger clone is a single base apart. The library was prepared using the immunoSEQ multiplex PCR assay. The table was pulled from immuneACCESS by TCRdb, which kept in-frame rearrangements only. Such tables lose some clones; where checked, under half of the loss comes from unresolved V genes, and the rest has no known cause. For this sample the table gives about 39,000 clones, of which roughly 88% were detected only once. The leading ten clones occupy 4.1% of the sample. Sample: CD8+ T cells from peripheral blood mononuclear cells, taken in the first trimester of pregnancy. The TCR was taken from a female donor with multiple sclerosis, enrolled in a pregnancy study.

The CDR3 in this case is CASSRKSGGFYNEQFF. The DNA sequence reads TGTGCCAGCAGCCGGAAGAGCGGGGGCTTCTACAATGAGCAGTTCTTC. Rearrangement joined TRBV5-6 to TRBJ2-1, and TRBD2 matches 8 of the central bases. From cysteine to phenylalanine, the CDR3 is 16 amino acids long. The kept DNA is CDR3 alone, 48 bases in frame from the first base. Here V drops 4 bases and J drops 3 bases, and the junction holds 9 bases not matched to any gene. CDR1 SGHDT and CDR2 YYEEEE were looked up in the germline V gene.